Listed below are T cell receptor beta chains from one sample, sequenced in a study of blood T cell repertoires in COVID-19. Using immunoSEQ multiplex PCR, the repertoire was profiled, and TCRdb retains in-frame clones only, with some absent. The data contain fewer than 350,000 clones, approximately 83% of them seen just once; the ten biggest clones take up under 2.5%. Sequencing input: PBMCs or T cells enriched from blood (not recorded which). The receptors were sampled from a man aged 25 to 40 who had recovered from COVID-19. The CDR3 runs from the conserved cysteine through the conserved F or W. The D gene is left open where the match is weak. Only part of the rows carry a size: once, few, many, or a class if the clone is expanded.

clone_size: .
d_call: .
j_call: TRBJ1-3
v_call: TRBV3-1/TRBV3-2
cdr3_length: 13
cdr3_aa: CASSQGQGNTIYF
cdr3_nt: TGTGCCAGCAGCCAAGGACAGGGAAACACCATATATTTT

clone_size: .
d_call: .
j_call: TRBJ1-1
v_call: TRBV5-1
cdr3_length: 14
cdr3_aa: CASSWALENTEAFF
cdr3_nt: TGCGCCAGCAGCTGGGCCTTGGAGAACACTGAAGCTTTCTTT

clone_size: .
d_call: .
j_call: TRBJ1-1
v_call: TRBV13
cdr3_length: 13
cdr3_aa: CASSLGGPTEAFF
cdr3_nt: TGTGCCAGCAGCTTGGGGGGGCCCACTGAAGCTTTCTTT

clone_size: .
d_call: .
j_call: TRBJ1-6
v_call: TRBV3-1/TRBV3-2
cdr3_length: 17
cdr3_aa: CASSLAPRSTYNSPLHF
cdr3_nt: TGTGCCAGCAGCCTCGCCCCTAGATCAACCTATAATTCACCCCTCCACTTT

clone_size: .
d_call: .
j_call: TRBJ2-4
v_call: TRBV7-2
cdr3_length: 15
cdr3_aa: CASSLRYEAKNIQYF
cdr3_nt: TGTGCCAGCAGCTTACGGTATGAGGCCAAAAACATTCAGTACTTC

clone_size: .
d_call: .
j_call: TRBJ1-2
v_call: TRBV10-3
cdr3_length: 14
cdr3_aa: CAISESPEVYGYTF
cdr3_nt: TGTGCCATCAGTGAGTCCCCAGAGGTTTATGGCTACACCTTC

clone_size: .
d_call: TRBD2
j_call: TRBJ2-1
v_call: TRBV9
cdr3_length: 17
cdr3_aa: CASSVGPSGGFYNEQFF
cdr3_nt: TGTGCCAGCAGCGTAGGCCCTAGCGGGGGGTTCTACAATGAGCAGTTCTTC

clone_size: .
d_call: .
j_call: TRBJ2-3
v_call: TRBV3-1/TRBV3-2
cdr3_length: 16
cdr3_aa: CASSPPAGSGTDTQYF
cdr3_nt: TGTGCCAGCAGCCCGCCGGCGGGGTCGGGCACAGATACGCAGTATTTT

clone_size: .
d_call: TRBD2
j_call: TRBJ2-3
v_call: TRBV25-1
cdr3_length: 15
cdr3_aa: CASSDKRGRTDTQYF
cdr3_nt: TGTGCCAGCAGTGATAAGCGGGGCCGCACAGATACGCAGTATTTT

clone_size: .
d_call: .
j_call: TRBJ1-5
v_call: TRBV5-6
cdr3_length: 18
cdr3_aa: CASSLKGHPGRGNQPQHF
cdr3_nt: TGTGCCAGCAGCTTGAAGGGACACCCCGGTCGGGGCAATCAGCCCCAGCATTTT

clone_size: many
d_call: .
j_call: TRBJ1-6
v_call: TRBV30
cdr3_length: 13
cdr3_aa: CAWGDFRDSPLHF
cdr3_nt: TGTGCCTGGGGGGACTTCCGAGATTCACCCCTCCACTTT

clone_size: .
d_call: .
j_call: TRBJ2-6
v_call: TRBV2
cdr3_length: 13
cdr3_aa: CASLISGANVLTF
cdr3_nt: TGTGCCAGCCTTATCTCTGGGGCCAACGTCCTGACTTTC

clone_size: once
d_call: .
j_call: TRBJ1-4
v_call: TRBV10-1
cdr3_length: 16
cdr3_aa: CATHPVLMEGGEKLFF
cdr3_nt: TGCGCCACCCACCCTGTTCTGATGGAGGGGGGGGAAAAACTGTTTTTT

clone_size: .
d_call: TRBD1
j_call: TRBJ1-2
v_call: TRBV2
cdr3_length: 14
cdr3_aa: CASSLRQGAGGYTF
cdr3_nt: TGTGCCAGCAGCCTTCGACAGGGGGCAGGTGGCTACACCTTC

clone_size: few
d_call: TRBD1
j_call: TRBJ1-1
v_call: TRBV27
cdr3_length: 16
cdr3_aa: CASSSLGTGVNTEAFF
cdr3_nt: TGTGCCAGCAGTTCCCTCGGGACAGGAGTGAACACTGAAGCTTTCTTT

clone_size: .
d_call: .
j_call: TRBJ2-1
v_call: TRBV10-3
cdr3_length: 11
cdr3_aa: CAISGNNEQFF
cdr3_nt: TGTGCCATCAGTGGTAACAATGAGCAGTTCTTC

clone_size: .
d_call: .
j_call: TRBJ1-1
v_call: TRBV29-1
cdr3_length: 13
cdr3_aa: CSVTGNLNTEAFF
cdr3_nt: TGCAGCGTCACGGGGAACTTGAACACTGAAGCTTTCTTT

clone_size: .
d_call: .
j_call: TRBJ1-3
v_call: TRBV5-4
cdr3_length: 12
cdr3_aa: CASSFPEGNIYF
cdr3_nt: TGTGCCAGCAGCTTCCCGGAGGGGAACATATATTTT

clone_size: .
d_call: .
j_call: TRBJ2-1
v_call: TRBV3-1/TRBV3-2
cdr3_length: 14
cdr3_aa: CASSPGPLTGEQFF
cdr3_nt: TGTGCCAGCAGCCCTGGGCCCCTTACAGGGGAGCAGTTCTTC

clone_size: .
d_call: .
j_call: TRBJ2-2
v_call: TRBV6-4
cdr3_length: 13
cdr3_aa: CATRQGGTGELFF
cdr3_nt: TGTGCCACCCGCCAGGGAGGCACCGGGGAGCTGTTTTTT

clone_size: .
d_call: .
j_call: TRBJ2-1
v_call: TRBV19
cdr3_length: 14
cdr3_aa: CASSMEGGYNEQFF
cdr3_nt: TGTGCCAGTAGTATGGAGGGGGGGTACAATGAGCAGTTCTTC

clone_size: .
d_call: .
j_call: TRBJ2-5
v_call: TRBV27
cdr3_length: 13
cdr3_aa: CASSLNPGETQYF
cdr3_nt: TGTGCCAGCAGTTTAAACCCTGGCGAGACCCAGTACTTC

clone_size: once
d_call: .
j_call: TRBJ2-7
v_call: TRBV20-1
cdr3_length: 11
cdr3_aa: CSARAGNEQYF
cdr3_nt: TGCAGTGCTAGGGCGGGGAACGAGCAGTACTTC

clone_size: .
d_call: .
j_call: TRBJ1-1
v_call: TRBV18
cdr3_length: 17
cdr3_aa: CASSRNELLQGNTEAFF
cdr3_nt: TGTGCCAGCTCACGTAACGAATTACTACAGGGAAACACTGAAGCTTTCTTT

clone_size: .
d_call: .
j_call: TRBJ2-5
v_call: TRBV19
cdr3_length: 15
cdr3_aa: CASSYRDTGGETQYF
cdr3_nt: TGTGCCAGTAGTTACCGGGACACCGGCGGGGAGACCCAGTACTTC

clone_size: .
d_call: .
j_call: TRBJ1-6
v_call: TRBV7-8
cdr3_length: 15
cdr3_aa: CASSDYQGYNSPLHF
cdr3_nt: TGTGCCAGCAGCGACTACCAGGGGTATAATTCACCCCTCCACTTT

clone_size: .
d_call: TRBD2
j_call: TRBJ2-5
v_call: TRBV9
cdr3_length: 16
cdr3_aa: CASSPWTSGAEETQYF
cdr3_nt: TGTGCCAGCAGCCCATGGACTAGCGGGGCAGAAGAGACCCAGTACTTC

clone_size: .
d_call: .
j_call: TRBJ1-1
v_call: TRBV27
cdr3_length: 15
cdr3_aa: CASRSPTSRSTEAFF
cdr3_nt: TGTGCCAGCAGGTCGCCCACATCCCGGAGCACTGAAGCTTTCTTT

clone_size: .
d_call: .
j_call: TRBJ1-6
v_call: TRBV5-1
cdr3_length: 16
cdr3_aa: CASSLTGTSGSSPLHF
cdr3_nt: TGCGCCAGCAGCTTAACCGGGACATCGGGGAGCTCACCCCTCCACTTT

clone_size: .
d_call: .
j_call: TRBJ1-1
v_call: TRBV7-2
cdr3_length: 14
cdr3_aa: CASSPSPEGTEAFF
cdr3_nt: TGTGCCAGCAGCCCAAGCCCGGAGGGGACTGAAGCTTTCTTT

clone_size: .
d_call: .
j_call: TRBJ2-1
v_call: TRBV5-4
cdr3_length: 15
cdr3_aa: CASSLKTGSGDEQFF
cdr3_nt: TGTGCCAGCAGCTTGAAGACGGGGTCTGGCGATGAGCAGTTCTTC

clone_size: .
d_call: .
j_call: TRBJ2-3
v_call: TRBV5-5
cdr3_length: 13
cdr3_aa: CASSRGGADTQYF
cdr3_nt: TGTGCCAGCAGCCGGGGTGGGGCAGATACGCAGTATTTT

clone_size: .
d_call: TRBD1
j_call: TRBJ2-3
v_call: TRBV7-9
cdr3_length: 18
cdr3_aa: CASTSQRTGTGVSDTQYF
cdr3_nt: TGTGCCAGCACCTCCCAGAGAACCGGGACAGGGGTCTCAGATACGCAGTATTTT

clone_size: once
d_call: TRBD2
j_call: TRBJ2-1
v_call: TRBV24-1
cdr3_length: 17
cdr3_aa: CATSDPGLAGGNNEQFF
cdr3_nt: TGTGCCACCAGTGACCCCGGACTAGCGGGGGGGAACAATGAGCAGTTCTTC

clone_size: .
d_call: .
j_call: TRBJ2-5
v_call: TRBV5-5
cdr3_length: 18
cdr3_aa: CASSFVMPRGHPQETQYF
cdr3_nt: TGTGCCAGCAGCTTCGTTATGCCCCGAGGACACCCGCAAGAGACCCAGTACTTC

clone_size: once
d_call: .
j_call: TRBJ2-5
v_call: TRBV5-1
cdr3_length: 13
cdr3_aa: CASDAGPGETQYF
cdr3_nt: TGCGCCAGCGACGCAGGGCCTGGGGAGACCCAGTACTTC

clone_size: .
d_call: .
j_call: TRBJ1-1
v_call: TRBV30
cdr3_length: 13
cdr3_aa: CAWSPPPNTEAFF
cdr3_nt: TGTGCCTGGAGTCCCCCTCCGAACACTGAAGCTTTCTTT

clone_size: .
d_call: TRBD1
j_call: TRBJ1-2
v_call: TRBV7-8
cdr3_length: 15
cdr3_aa: CASSLEQGRYYGYTF
cdr3_nt: TGTGCCAGCAGCTTAGAACAGGGGCGCTACTATGGCTACACCTTC

clone_size: .
d_call: TRBD1
j_call: TRBJ2-3
v_call: TRBV18
cdr3_length: 18
cdr3_aa: CASSPRDRQGTRADTQYF
cdr3_nt: TGTGCCAGCTCACCTAGGGACCGACAGGGGACCCGTGCAGATACGCAGTATTTT

clone_size: once
d_call: .
j_call: TRBJ2-1
v_call: TRBV7-3
cdr3_length: 15
cdr3_aa: CASSLGGASYNEQFF
cdr3_nt: TGTGCCAGCAGCTTAGGCGGAGCCTCCTACAATGAGCAGTTCTTC

clone_size: .
d_call: TRBD1
j_call: TRBJ1-1
v_call: TRBV5-1
cdr3_length: 16
cdr3_aa: CASSTSYYYRGSEAFF
cdr3_nt: TGCGCCAGCAGCACCTCCTATTATTACAGGGGATCTGAAGCTTTCTTT

clone_size: .
d_call: .
j_call: TRBJ2-5
v_call: TRBV20-1
cdr3_length: 11
cdr3_aa: CSAQLGETQYF
cdr3_nt: TGCAGTGCACAGTTAGGAGAGACCCAGTACTTC

clone_size: .
d_call: .
j_call: TRBJ1-5
v_call: TRBV10-3
cdr3_length: 14
cdr3_aa: CAISESRANQPQHF
cdr3_nt: TGTGCCATCAGTGAGTCGAGGGCCAATCAGCCCCAGCATTTT

clone_size: .
d_call: .
j_call: TRBJ2-7
v_call: TRBV13
cdr3_length: 13
cdr3_aa: CASSLAREYEQYF
cdr3_nt: TGTGCCAGCAGCTTAGCTCGCGAATACGAGCAGTACTTC

clone_size: once
d_call: .
j_call: TRBJ1-4
v_call: TRBV27
cdr3_length: 17
cdr3_aa: CASSRDFNAGTNEKLFF
cdr3_nt: TGTGCCAGCAGTCGGGACTTCAACGCGGGGACTAATGAAAAACTGTTTTTT

clone_size: once
d_call: TRBD1
j_call: TRBJ1-5
v_call: TRBV3-1/TRBV3-2
cdr3_length: 15
cdr3_aa: CASSPGTGGLQPQHF
cdr3_nt: TGTGCCAGCAGCCCGGGGACAGGGGGCCTTCAGCCCCAGCATTTT

clone_size: few
d_call: TRBD1
j_call: TRBJ2-1
v_call: TRBV29-1
cdr3_length: 15
cdr3_aa: CSVTRTGTGVDEQFF
cdr3_nt: TGCAGCGTCACGAGGACCGGGACAGGGGTGGATGAGCAGTTCTTC

clone_size: .
d_call: .
j_call: TRBJ1-4
v_call: TRBV19
cdr3_length: 15
cdr3_aa: CASSPQQGVGEKLFF
cdr3_nt: TGTGCCAGTAGTCCGCAGCAGGGTGTCGGAGAAAAACTGTTTTTT

clone_size: .
d_call: .
j_call: TRBJ1-5
v_call: TRBV10-3
cdr3_length: 14
cdr3_aa: CAISDAGFNQPQHF
cdr3_nt: TGTGCCATCAGTGATGCGGGGTTCAATCAGCCCCAGCATTTT

clone_size: .
d_call: TRBD1
j_call: TRBJ2-5
v_call: TRBV5-1
cdr3_length: 14
cdr3_aa: CASSTGQGEETQYF
cdr3_nt: TGCGCCAGCAGTACTGGACAGGGAGAAGAGACCCAGTACTTC

clone_size: few
d_call: TRBD2
j_call: TRBJ2-7
v_call: TRBV4-1
cdr3_length: 15
cdr3_aa: CASSHGLAGYYEQYF
cdr3_nt: TGCGCCAGCAGCCACGGACTAGCGGGGTACTACGAGCAGTACTTC

clone_size: once
d_call: .
j_call: TRBJ2-3
v_call: TRBV5-5
cdr3_length: 14
cdr3_aa: CASSPRQSTDTQYF
cdr3_nt: TGTGCCAGCAGCCCAAGACAGAGCACAGATACGCAGTATTTT

clone_size: .
d_call: TRBD1
j_call: TRBJ1-1
v_call: TRBV27
cdr3_length: 20
cdr3_aa: CASRHLSWTGRGRGDTEAFF
cdr3_nt: TGTGCCAGCAGACACCTGAGCTGGACAGGAAGAGGCCGTGGGGACACTGAAGCTTTCTTT

clone_size: .
d_call: .
j_call: TRBJ2-3
v_call: TRBV10-3
cdr3_length: 13
cdr3_aa: CAIMGGHTDTQYF
cdr3_nt: TGTGCCATCATGGGGGGGCACACAGATACGCAGTATTTT

clone_size: .
d_call: .
j_call: TRBJ2-7
v_call: TRBV5-1
cdr3_length: 15
cdr3_aa: CASSLGQGRAYEQYF
cdr3_nt: TGCGCCAGCAGCTTGGGGCAGGGGAGGGCCTACGAGCAGTACTTC

clone_size: .
d_call: .
j_call: TRBJ2-7
v_call: TRBV24-1
cdr3_length: 13
cdr3_aa: CATSTGWSYEQYF
cdr3_nt: TGTGCCACCAGTACAGGCTGGTCCTACGAGCAGTACTTC

clone_size: .
d_call: .
j_call: TRBJ2-1
v_call: TRBV5-1
cdr3_length: 15
cdr3_aa: CASAAPQTGSNEQFF
cdr3_nt: TGCGCCAGCGCAGCCCCACAAACAGGGTCCAATGAGCAGTTCTTC

clone_size: .
d_call: .
j_call: TRBJ2-2
v_call: TRBV7-9
cdr3_length: 15
cdr3_aa: CASTPPGQNTGELFF
cdr3_nt: TGTGCCAGCACCCCCCCGGGACAGAACACCGGGGAGCTGTTTTTT

clone_size: .
d_call: .
j_call: TRBJ2-7
v_call: TRBV27
cdr3_length: 13
cdr3_aa: CASSPEGAGPGNF
cdr3_nt: TGTGCCAGCAGTCCCGAAGGCGCGGGGCCAGGGAACTTC